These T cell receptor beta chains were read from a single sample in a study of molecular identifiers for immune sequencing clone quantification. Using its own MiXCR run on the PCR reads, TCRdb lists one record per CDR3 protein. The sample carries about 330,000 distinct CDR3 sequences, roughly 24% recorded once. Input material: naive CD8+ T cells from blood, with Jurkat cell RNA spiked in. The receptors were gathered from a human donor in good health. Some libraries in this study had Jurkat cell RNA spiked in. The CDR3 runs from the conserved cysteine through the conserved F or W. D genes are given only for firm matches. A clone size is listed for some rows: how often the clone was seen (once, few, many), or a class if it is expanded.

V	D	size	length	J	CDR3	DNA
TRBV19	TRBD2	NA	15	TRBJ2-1	CASSGTSGGYNEQFF	TGTGCCAGTAGTGGGACTAGCGGGGGGTACAATGAGCAGTTCTTC
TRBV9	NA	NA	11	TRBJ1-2	CASSATYGYTF	TGTGCCAGCAGCGCAACGTATGGCTACACCTTC
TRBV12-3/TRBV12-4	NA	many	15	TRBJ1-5	CASSLGGLGNQPQHF	TGTGCCAGCAGTTTAGGGGGACTTGGCAATCAGCCCCAGCATTTT
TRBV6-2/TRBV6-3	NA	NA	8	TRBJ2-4	CASSQKYF	TGTGCCAGCAGTCAGAAGTACTTC
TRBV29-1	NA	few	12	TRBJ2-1	CSVDGGYNEQFF	TGCAGCGTTGACGGGGGCTACAATGAGCAGTTCTTC
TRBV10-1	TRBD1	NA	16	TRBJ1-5	CASRTRTGGSNQPQHF	TGCGCCAGCAGGACCCGGACAGGGGGGAGCAATCAGCCCCAGCATTTT
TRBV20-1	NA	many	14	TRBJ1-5	CSARDQGYGQPQHF	TGCAGTGCTAGAGATCAAGGTTACGGTCAGCCCCAGCATTTT
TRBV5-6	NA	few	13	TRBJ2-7	CASSLDTHYEQYF	TGTGCCAGCAGCTTGGACACCCACTACGAGCAGTACTTC
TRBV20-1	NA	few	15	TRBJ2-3	CSGTRGDHYTDTQYF	TGCAGTGGCACGAGGGGGGACCACTACACAGATACGCAGTATTTT
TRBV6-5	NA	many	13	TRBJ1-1	CASRVGSNTEAFF	TGTGCCAGCAGAGTAGGTTCGAACACTGAAGCTTTCTTT
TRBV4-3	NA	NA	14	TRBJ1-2	CASSQGEGSYVYTF	TGCGCCAGCAGCCAAGGCGAGGGGAGCTATGTCTACACCTTC
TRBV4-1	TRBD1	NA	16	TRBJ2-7	CASSQGPGQGSYEQYF	TGCGCCAGCAGCCAAGGTCCGGGACAGGGTTCCTACGAGCAGTACTTC
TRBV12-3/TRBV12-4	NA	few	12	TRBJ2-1	CASSPQDNEQFF	TGTGCCAGCTCACCCCAGGACAATGAGCAGTTCTTC
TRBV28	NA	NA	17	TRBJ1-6	CASSLYREPSNNSPLHF	TGTGCCAGCAGTTTATACAGGGAGCCATCAAATAATTCACCCCTCCACTTT
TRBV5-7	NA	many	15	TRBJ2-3	CASSFVTYYTDTQYF	TGTGCCAGCAGCTTTGTCACCTACTACACAGATACGCAGTATTTT
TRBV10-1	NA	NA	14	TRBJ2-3	CASSEGRTTDTQYF	TGCGCCAGCAGTGAAGGCAGGACCACAGATACGCAGTATTTT
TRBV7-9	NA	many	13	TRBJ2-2	CASSSRDTGELFF	TGTGCCAGCAGCTCCAGGGACACCGGGGAGCTGTTTTTT
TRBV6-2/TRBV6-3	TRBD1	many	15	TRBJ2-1	CASSYSGTGGNEQFF	TGTGCCAGCAGTTACAGTGGGACAGGGGGGAATGAGCAGTTCTTC
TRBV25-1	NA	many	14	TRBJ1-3	CASSSLGSGNTIYF	TGTGCCAGCTCGAGCCTTGGATCCGGAAACACCATATATTTT
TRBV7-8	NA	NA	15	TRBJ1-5	CASSFEGNSNQLQHF	TGTGCCAGTAGCTTTGAGGGGAATAGCAATCAGCTCCAGCATTTT
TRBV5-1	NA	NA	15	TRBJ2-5	CASSRDWRVAETQYF	TGCGCCAGCAGCCGGGACTGGAGGGTAGCCGAGACCCAGTACTTC
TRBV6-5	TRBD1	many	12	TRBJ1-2	CASRPDRGLYTF	TGTGCCAGCAGGCCCGACAGGGGTTTATACACCTTC
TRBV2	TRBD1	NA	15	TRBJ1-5	CASSMDRGGNQPQHF	TGTGCCAGCAGTATGGACAGGGGAGGCAATCAGCCCCAGCATTTT
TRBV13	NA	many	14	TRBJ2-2	CASSFGRYTGELFF	TGTGCCAGCAGCTTCGGGCGGTACACCGGGGAGCTGTTTTTT
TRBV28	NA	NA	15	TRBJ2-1	CATYRGTTTYIEQFF	TGTGCCACTTACCGTGGGACCACCACCTACATTGAGCAGTTCTTC
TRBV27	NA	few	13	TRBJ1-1	CASSFTGITEAFF	TGTGCCAGCAGTTTTACAGGGATCACTGAAGCTTTCTTT
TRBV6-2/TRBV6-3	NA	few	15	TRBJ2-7	CASSYLVAQAYEQYF	TGTGCCAGCAGTTACCTTGTGGCCCAGGCCTACGAGCAGTACTTC
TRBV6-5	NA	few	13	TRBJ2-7	CASSYSGRDEQYF	TGTGCCAGCAGTTACTCTGGCAGGGACGAGCAGTACTTC
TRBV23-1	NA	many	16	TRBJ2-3	CASSTDSQISTDTQYF	TGCGCCAGCAGTACCGACTCCCAGATTAGCACAGATACGCAGTATTTT